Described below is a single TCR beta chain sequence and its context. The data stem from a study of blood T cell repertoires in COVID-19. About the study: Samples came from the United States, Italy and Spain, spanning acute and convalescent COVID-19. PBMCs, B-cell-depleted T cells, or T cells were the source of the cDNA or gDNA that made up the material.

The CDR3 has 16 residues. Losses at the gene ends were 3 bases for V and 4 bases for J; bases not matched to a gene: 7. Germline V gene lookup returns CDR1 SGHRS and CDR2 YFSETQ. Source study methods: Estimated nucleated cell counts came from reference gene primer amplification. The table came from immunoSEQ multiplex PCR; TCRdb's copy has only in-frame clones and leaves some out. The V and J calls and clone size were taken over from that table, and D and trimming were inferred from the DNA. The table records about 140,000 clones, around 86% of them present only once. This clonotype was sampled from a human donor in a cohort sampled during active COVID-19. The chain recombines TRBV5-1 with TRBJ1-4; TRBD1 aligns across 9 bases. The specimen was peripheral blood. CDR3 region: CASSSGQGPINEKLFF. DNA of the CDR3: TGCGCCAGCAGCTCGGGACAGGGCCCGATTAATGAAAAACTGTTTTTT.